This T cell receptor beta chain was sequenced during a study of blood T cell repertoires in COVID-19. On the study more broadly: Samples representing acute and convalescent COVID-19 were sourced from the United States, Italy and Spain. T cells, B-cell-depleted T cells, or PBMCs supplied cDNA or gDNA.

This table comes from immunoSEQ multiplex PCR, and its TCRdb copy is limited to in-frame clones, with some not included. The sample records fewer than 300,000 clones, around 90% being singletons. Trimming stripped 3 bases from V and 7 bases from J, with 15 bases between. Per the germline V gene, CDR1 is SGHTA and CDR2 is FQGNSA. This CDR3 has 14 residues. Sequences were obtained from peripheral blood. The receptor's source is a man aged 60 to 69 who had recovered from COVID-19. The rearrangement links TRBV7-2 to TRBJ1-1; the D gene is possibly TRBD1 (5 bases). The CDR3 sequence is CASSFQGSLGEAFF. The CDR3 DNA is TGTGCCAGCAGCTTTCAGGGTTCCCTTGGTGAAGCTTTCTTT.